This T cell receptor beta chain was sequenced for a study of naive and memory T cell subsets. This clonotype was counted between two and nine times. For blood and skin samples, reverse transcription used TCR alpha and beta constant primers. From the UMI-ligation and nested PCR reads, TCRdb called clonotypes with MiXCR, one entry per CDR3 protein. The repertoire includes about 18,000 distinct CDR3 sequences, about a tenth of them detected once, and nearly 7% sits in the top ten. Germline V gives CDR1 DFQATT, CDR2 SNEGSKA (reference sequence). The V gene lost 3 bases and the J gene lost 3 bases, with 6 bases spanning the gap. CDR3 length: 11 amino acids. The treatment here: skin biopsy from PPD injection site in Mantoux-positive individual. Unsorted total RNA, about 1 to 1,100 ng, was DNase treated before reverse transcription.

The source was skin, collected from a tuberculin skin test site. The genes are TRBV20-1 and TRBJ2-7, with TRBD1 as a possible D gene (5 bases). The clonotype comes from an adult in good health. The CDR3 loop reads CSARDNYEQYF. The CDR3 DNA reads TGCAGTGCTAGGGACAACTACGAGCAGTACTTC.